This entry features one T cell receptor (beta chain) sequence. Its antigen is unknown. The data derive from a study of blood T cells in healthy people across ages. Study-level background: The capture of about one barcoded beta molecule per two T cells was achieved by template switching. The study, taken as a whole, reports: Estimates drawn from one million T cells were deemed to understate diversity.

A J-beta primer mix and a sample-barcoded 5' primer were used in a second PCR of roughly 7 to 12 cycles. TCRdb recomputed calls from the 5' RACE reads with MiXCR, one row per CDR3 protein. The table includes roughly 680,000 distinct CDR3 sequences, 20% to 25% detected once. The germline V gene encodes CDR1 MDHEN and CDR2 SYDVKM. The CDR3 length is 15 residues. The J segment lost 10 bases and the V segment lost 3 bases, leaving 8 bases of the junction unmatched. The clonotype comes from a man in his sixties or seventies in good health. Sequencing was performed on blood. The V gene is TRBV28, the J gene TRBJ2-1; 11 bases line up with TRBD2. This CDR3 is CASSFRLAGTREQFF. CDR3 coding DNA: TGTGCCAGCAGTTTCCGACTAGCGGGAACTCGGGAGCAGTTCTTC.